The rows below give T cell receptor beta chains drawn from one sample of a study of blood T cells in healthy people across ages. TCRdb passed the 5' RACE reads through MiXCR, listing each CDR3 protein once. In the table there are 600,000 to 800,000 distinct CDR3 sequences, 20% to 25% of which are singletons. The sequenced material came from blood. The source is a man between 65 and 79 years old in good health. The CDR3 runs from the conserved cysteine through the conserved F or W. The D gene is left open where the match is weak. Clone size is stated in some rows and not others, as once, few, many or a class when expanded.

size	J	V	D	CDR3	DNA
NA	TRBJ2-1	TRBV7-9	TRBD1	CASSWTGEQFF	TGTGCCAGCAGCTGGACAGGTGAACAGTTCTTC
few	TRBJ2-3	TRBV20-1	TRBD1	CSARDPGTGVFDTQYF	TGCAGTGCTAGAGATCCCGGGACAGGGGTCTTTGATACGCAGTATTTT
few	TRBJ2-2	TRBV11-2	NA	CASSRGTPGELFF	TGTGCCAGCAGCCGTGGGACACCCGGGGAGCTGTTTTTT
few	TRBJ2-1	TRBV5-5	TRBD2	CASSVLANKNEQFF	TGTGCCAGCAGCGTACTAGCGAACAAAAATGAGCAGTTCTTC
NA	TRBJ1-2	TRBV6-6	TRBD1	CASSDRGVDYGYTF	TGTGCCAGCAGTGACAGGGGAGTAGACTATGGCTACACCTTC
many	TRBJ2-1	TRBV20-1	TRBD2	CSAPLFAGGYNEQFF	TGCAGTGCTCCCCTATTTGCGGGAGGGTACAATGAGCAGTTCTTC
few	TRBJ2-7	TRBV4-1	NA	CASSQDQEGREQYF	TGCGCCAGCAGCCAAGATCAGGAGGGGCGGGAACAGTACTTC
NA	TRBJ2-2	TRBV2	NA	CASRAPTGNTGELFF	TGTGCCAGCAGAGCTCCGACAGGGAACACCGGGGAGCTGTTTTTT
few	TRBJ2-2	TRBV20-1	TRBD2	CSATGSGKAGELFF	TGCAGTGCCACGGGTAGCGGGAAGGCCGGGGAGCTGTTTTTT
few	TRBJ2-1	TRBV20-1	TRBD2	CSALPAGSGKRHEQFF	TGCAGTGCGCTGCCGGCAGGGAGCGGGAAACGACATGAGCAGTTCTTC
NA	TRBJ1-5	TRBV12-3/TRBV12-4	NA	CASSFVGLRPQHF	TGTGCCAGCAGTTTTGTAGGGCTGCGGCCCCAGCATTTT